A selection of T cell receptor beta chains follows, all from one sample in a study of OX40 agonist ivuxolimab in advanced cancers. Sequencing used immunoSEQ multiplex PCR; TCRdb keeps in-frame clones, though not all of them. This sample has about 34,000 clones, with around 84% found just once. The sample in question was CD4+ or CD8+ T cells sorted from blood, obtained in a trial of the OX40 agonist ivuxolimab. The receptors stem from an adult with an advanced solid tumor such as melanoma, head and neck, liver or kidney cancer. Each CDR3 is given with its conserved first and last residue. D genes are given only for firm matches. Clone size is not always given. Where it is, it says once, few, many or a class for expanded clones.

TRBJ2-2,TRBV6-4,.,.,CATIPSGRRTTGELFF,TGTGCCACTATCCCGTCAGGGCGACGCACGACCGGGGAGCTGTTTTTT
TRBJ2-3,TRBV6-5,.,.,CASSYRGPTDTQYF,TGTGCCAGCAGTTACAGGGGACCTACAGATACGCAGTATTTT
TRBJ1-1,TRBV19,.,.,CASWGRNAEAFF,TGTGCCAGCTGGGGGCGGAATGCTGAAGCTTTCTTT
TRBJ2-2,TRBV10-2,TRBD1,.,CASTPGQFANTGELFF,TGCGCCAGCACCCCGGGACAGTTCGCGAACACCGGGGAGCTGTTTTTT
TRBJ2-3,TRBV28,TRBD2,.,CASSLFGLATGTDTQYF,TGTGCCAGCAGTTTGTTCGGACTAGCGACGGGTACAGATACGCAGTATTTT
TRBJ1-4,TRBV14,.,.,CASSQDPTNEKLFF,TGTGCCAGCAGCCAAGATCCGACTAATGAAAAACTGTTTTTT
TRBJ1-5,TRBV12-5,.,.,CASGSGTLPPGHF,TGTGCTAGTGGTTCGGGTACCCTGCCCCCGGGGCATTTT
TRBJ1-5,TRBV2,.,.,CASSGQGNQPQHF,TGTGCCAGCAGTGGGCAGGGGAATCAGCCCCAGCATTTT
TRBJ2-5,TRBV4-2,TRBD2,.,CASSQDTSGKTQYF,TGTGCCAGCAGCCAAGATACTAGCGGAAAGACCCAGTACTTC
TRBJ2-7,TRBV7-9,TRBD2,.,CASKGPRLAEGEQYF,TGTGCCAGCAAGGGCCCTCGGCTAGCGGAAGGCGAGCAGTACTTC
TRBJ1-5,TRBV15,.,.,CATSRDRRASGQLFDQPQHF,TGTGCCACCAGCAGAGATCGCCGTGCATCGGGACAACTATTCGATCAGCCCCAGCATTTT
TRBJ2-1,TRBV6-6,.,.,CASSYSASYNEQFF,TGTGCCAGCAGCTATTCCGCCTCCTACAATGAGCAGTTCTTC
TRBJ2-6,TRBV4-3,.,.,CASSPQTGSGANVLTF,TGCGCCAGCAGCCCACAGACAGGCTCTGGGGCCAACGTCCTGACTTTC
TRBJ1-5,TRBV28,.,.,CASSFVGTNQPQHF,TGTGCCAGCAGTTTTGTAGGGACTAATCAGCCCCAGCATTTT
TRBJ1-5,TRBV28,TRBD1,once,CASSSLGQGGQPQHF,TGTGCCAGCAGCTCCCTAGGGCAGGGGGGTCAGCCCCAGCATTTT
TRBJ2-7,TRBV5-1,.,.,CASSLGQRTYEQYF,TGCGCCAGCAGCTTGGGACAGAGAACCTACGAGCAGTACTTC
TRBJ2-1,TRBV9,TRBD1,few,CASSPRGLSSNNEQFF,TGTGCCAGCAGCCCCAGGGGGCTTTCGAGTAACAATGAGCAGTTCTTC
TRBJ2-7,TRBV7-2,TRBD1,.,CASSLASTGGKYEQYF,TGTGCCAGCAGCTTAGCTTCGACAGGGGGAAAGTACGAGCAGTACTTC